This TCR beta chain stems from a study of blood T cell repertoires in COVID-19. Study information: Sites across the United States, Italy and Spain contributed samples from acute and convalescent COVID-19. Sources were T cells, B-cell-depleted T cells, or PBMCs; the material itself was cDNA or gDNA.

Method: immunoSEQ multiplex PCR; TCRdb's copy keeps in-frame clones and lacks some. The table has about 63,000 clones, roughly 88% seen once. The sequencing sample was made of peripheral blood. The receptor was isolated from a human donor in a cohort sampled during active COVID-19.

CDR3 coding DNA: TGTGCCAGCAGTTACCCAAGGGACAGGGGAGAGAACCAGCCCCAGCATTTT. Its translation: CASSYPRDRGENQPQHF. The rearrangement links TRBV6-2 or TRBV6-3 to TRBJ1-5; TRBD1 matches 10 bases. The V and J ends lost 2 bases and 7 bases, in that order; junction bases with no gene match: 11. The CDR3 is 17 residues long. Looked up from germline, CDR1 is MNHEY and CDR2 is SVGEGT.